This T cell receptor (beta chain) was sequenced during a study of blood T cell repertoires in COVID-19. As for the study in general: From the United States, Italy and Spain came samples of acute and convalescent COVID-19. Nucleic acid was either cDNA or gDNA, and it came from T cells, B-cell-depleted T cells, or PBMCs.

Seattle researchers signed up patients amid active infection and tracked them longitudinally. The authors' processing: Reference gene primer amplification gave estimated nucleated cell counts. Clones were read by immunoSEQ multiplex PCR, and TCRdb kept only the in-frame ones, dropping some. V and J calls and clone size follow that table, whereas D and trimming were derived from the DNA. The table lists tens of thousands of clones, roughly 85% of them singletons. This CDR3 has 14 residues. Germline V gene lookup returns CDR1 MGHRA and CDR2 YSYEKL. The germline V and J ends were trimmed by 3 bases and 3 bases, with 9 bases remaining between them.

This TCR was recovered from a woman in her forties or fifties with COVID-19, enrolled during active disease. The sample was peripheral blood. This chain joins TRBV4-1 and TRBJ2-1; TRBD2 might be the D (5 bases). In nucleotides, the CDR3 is TGCGCCAGCAGCCAGGCGGGTAACTACAATGAGCAGTTCTTC. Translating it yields CASSQAGNYNEQFF.